The clone carrying this T cell receptor (beta chain) counts as medium-sized. Its antigen is currently unknown. The CDR3 sequence is 18 residues long. The V and J ends lost 6 bases and 2 bases, in that order; junction bases with no gene match: 19. Germline lookup yields CDR1 SQVTM and CDR2 ANQGSEA. These data originate in a study of neurological immune-mediated disorders. Sequencing runs each yielded over 160 million TCR-beta sequences from 15-18 subjects. TCRdb processed the 5' RACE reads anew with MiXCR; each CDR3 protein has one entry. The table lists about 14,000 distinct CDR3 sequences, over 10% of them singletons. Study-level points and caveats: The greatest degree of TCR clonal expansion was observed in HTLV-1-associated myelopathy, with the lowest in multiple sclerosis, below that of healthy controls.

Material: CD8+ T cells from blood. The TCR comes from a female donor with HTLV-1-associated myelopathy (HAM/TSP). The chain couples TRBV29-1 to TRBJ2-3, with 8 bases identical to TRBD2. In nucleotides, the CDR3 is TGCAGCGTCGTACTAGCGGAGGGAGGTCCCTTTCACACAGATACGCAGTATTTT. Translating gives CSVVLAEGGPFHTDTQYF.